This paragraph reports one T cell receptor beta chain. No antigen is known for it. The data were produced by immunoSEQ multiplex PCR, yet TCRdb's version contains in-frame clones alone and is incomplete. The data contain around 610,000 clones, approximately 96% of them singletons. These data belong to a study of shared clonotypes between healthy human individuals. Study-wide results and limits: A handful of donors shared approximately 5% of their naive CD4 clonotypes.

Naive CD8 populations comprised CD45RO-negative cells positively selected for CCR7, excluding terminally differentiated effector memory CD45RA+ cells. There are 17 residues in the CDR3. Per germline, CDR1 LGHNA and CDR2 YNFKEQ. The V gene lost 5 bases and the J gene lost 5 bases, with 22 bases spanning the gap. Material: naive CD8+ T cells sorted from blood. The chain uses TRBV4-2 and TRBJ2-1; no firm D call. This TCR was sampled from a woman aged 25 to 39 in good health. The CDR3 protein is CASSEAPARQPDNEQFF. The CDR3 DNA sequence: TGTGCCAGCAGCGAAGCCCCGGCCCGGCAACCTGACAATGAGCAGTTCTTC.